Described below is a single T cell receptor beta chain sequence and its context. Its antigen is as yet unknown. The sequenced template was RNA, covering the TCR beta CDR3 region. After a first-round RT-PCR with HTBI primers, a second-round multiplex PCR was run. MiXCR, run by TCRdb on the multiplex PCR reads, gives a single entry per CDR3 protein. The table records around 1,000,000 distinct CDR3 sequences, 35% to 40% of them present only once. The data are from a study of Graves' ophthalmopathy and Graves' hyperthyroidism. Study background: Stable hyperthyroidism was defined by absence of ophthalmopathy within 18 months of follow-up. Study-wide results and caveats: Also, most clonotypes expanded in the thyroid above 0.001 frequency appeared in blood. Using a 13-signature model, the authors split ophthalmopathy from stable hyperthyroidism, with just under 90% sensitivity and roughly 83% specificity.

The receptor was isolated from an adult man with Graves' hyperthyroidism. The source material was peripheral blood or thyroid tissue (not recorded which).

The CDR3 loop reads CASSLQGFEKLFF. DNA of the CDR3: TGTGCCAGCAGTTTACAGGGGTTTGAAAAACTGTTTTTT. V gene TRBV6-5 combines with J gene TRBJ1-4; 7 positions match TRBD1. From germline, CDR1 is MNHEY and CDR2 SVGAGI. The CDR3 consists of 13 residues. V lost 4 bases and J lost 7; bases outside the gene matches: 3.